This T cell receptor (beta chain) was captured by sequencing in a study of cytomegalovirus exposure and HLA in healthy donors. Study information: Among the roughly 400 genotyped donors, 65% to 85% were placed in the Caucasian-associated ancestry cluster. Study observations and caveats: Apart from CMV serostatus, no immune exposure information was available.

A word on this clone: Its target is unknown.

Healthy donors of bone marrow made up the group. The PCR contained 60 Vbeta and 13 Jbeta primers. Only in-frame clones appear in the TCRdb table, and some are missing; sequencing was by immunoSEQ multiplex PCR. The profile shows 100,000 or so clones, around 63% of them singletons. V was trimmed by 8 bases and J by 5 bases, leaving 12 bases between them. Germline V gene lookup returns CDR1 MDHEN and CDR2 SYDVKM. The CDR3 contains 12 residues. The sample was PBMCs. The sequence came from a man aged 25-45 years in good health and CMV-seronegative. The genes are TRBV28 and TRBJ2-5; no clear D. The CDR3 region has the DNA TGTGCCAGCTGCGAGACGCGGGAGACCCAGTACTTC. Protein: CASCETRETQYF. The variable domain in full, with the rest retrieved from reference TRBV28 and TRBJ2-5, is DVKVTQSSRYLVKRTGEKVFLECVQDMDHENMFWYRQDPGLGLRLIYFSYDVKMKEKGDIPEGYSVSREKKERFSLILESASTNQTSMYLCASCETRETQYFGPGTRLLVL.